This T cell receptor (beta chain) was obtained from a study of blood T cell repertoires in COVID-19. Background on the study: The study drew acute and convalescent COVID-19 samples from the United States, Italy and Spain. From T cells, B-cell-depleted T cells, or PBMCs came the material, which was cDNA or gDNA.

This clone was recorded only once. Original methodology: Reference gene primers were amplified, and this amplification served to estimate nucleated cell counts. The protocol was immunoSEQ multiplex PCR, while the TCRdb copy is restricted to in-frame clones and leaves out a portion. V, J and clone size are those of that table, while D and trimming were read from the DNA. The sample yields 250,000 to 300,000 clones, 89% seen once. CDR1 and CDR2 (germline): SGHDT, YYEEEE. Trimming shortened V by 4 bases and J by 5 bases, and 18 bases separated the two germline ends. The length of the CDR3 is 15 residues.

V is TRBV5-6 and J is TRBJ1-2; a possible D gene is TRBD1 (5 bases). The sample comprised peripheral blood. The TCR comes from a woman aged 60-75 years with acute or convalescent COVID-19. The chain's CDR3 is CASSLALGGSYGYTF. The CDR3 DNA reads as TGTGCCAGCAGCCTAGCGCTTGGGGGGTCTTATGGCTACACCTTC.